The 2 T cell receptor beta chains in this list originate from one sample, sequenced in a study of blood T cell repertoires in COVID-19. Repertoires were generated with immunoSEQ multiplex PCR, while TCRdb's copy carries only in-frame clones and drops some. The repertoire consists of over 100,000 clones, with 85% occurring once and the leading ten covering roughly 10%. Input material: peripheral blood. These receptors all come from a man at least 80 years old with acute or convalescent COVID-19.

The CDR3 region is CAWSVQGNTGELFF. The CDR3 coding sequence is TGTGCCTGGAGTGTACAGGGGAATACCGGGGAGCTGTTTTTT. The chain links TRBV30 to TRBJ2-2, with TRBD1 matching over 7 bases. CDR3 length equals 14 residues. J lost 5 bases, V lost 0 bases, and 3 bases had no gene match. Germline CDR1 GTSNPN, CDR2 SVGIG (reference sequence).

The chain employs TRBV28 and TRBJ1-1; D remains unclear. The CDR3 is made up of 13 amino acids. Per the germline V gene, CDR1 is MDHEN and CDR2 is SYDVKM. Between the trimmed V and J ends, which lost 4 bases and 3 bases, there was a span of 9 bases. Written as DNA, the CDR3 is TGTGCCAGCAGTTCGGGGTGGGACACTGAAGCTTTCTTT. Encoded protein: CASSSGWDTEAFF.